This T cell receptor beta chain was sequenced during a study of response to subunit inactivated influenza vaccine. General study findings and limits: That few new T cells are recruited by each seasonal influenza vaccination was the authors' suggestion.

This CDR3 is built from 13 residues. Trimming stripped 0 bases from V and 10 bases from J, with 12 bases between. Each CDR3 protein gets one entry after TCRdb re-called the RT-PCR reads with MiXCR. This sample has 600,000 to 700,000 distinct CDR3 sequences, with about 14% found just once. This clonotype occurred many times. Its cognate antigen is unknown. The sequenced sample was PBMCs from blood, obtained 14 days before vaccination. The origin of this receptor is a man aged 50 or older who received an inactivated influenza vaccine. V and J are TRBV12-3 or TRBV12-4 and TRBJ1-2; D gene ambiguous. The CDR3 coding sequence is TGTGCCAGCAGTTTAGCGCAGTCGGCAGCCTACACCTTC. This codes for CASSLAQSAAYTF.